This entry lists 6 T cell receptor beta chains sequenced from one sample in a study of cytomegalovirus exposure and HLA in healthy donors. The PCR ran on 60 Vbeta and 13 Jbeta primers. Libraries were prepared by immunoSEQ multiplex PCR; TCRdb keeps only in-frame clonotypes and omits some of them. The sample shows 200,000 or so clones, around four fifths of them seen only once. Sequencing was done on a sample of PBMCs. The source of these receptors is a woman between 18 and 29 years old in good health and CMV-seronegative.

This clone was counted a few times. This rearrangement joins TRBV6-5 to TRBJ1-1, with a tentative D call TRBD1 (5 bases). V was pared by 0 bases and J by 10 bases, with 15 bases between. The CDR3 consists of 14 residues. Germline V gene data show CDR1 as MNHEY and CDR2 as SVGAGI. The CDR3 sequence is CASSYSGSGVVAFF. The CDR3 DNA reads TGTGCCAGCAGTTACTCGGGATCGGGGGTTGTAGCTTTCTTT.

The J gene is TRBJ2-3, the V gene TRBV5-8; D possibly corresponds to TRBD1 (6 bases). In germline, CDR1 is SGHTS, CDR2 YDEGEE. The CDR3 has 13 amino acids. CDR3: CAGGLRGTDTQYF. CDR3 bases: TGTGCTGGCGGTCTGAGGGGGACAGATACGCAGTATTTT.

CDR3 protein: CASSVGLAGGTDTQYF. CDR3 DNA: TGCGCCAGCAGCGTCGGACTAGCGGGAGGCACAGATACGCAGTATTTT. The chain uses TRBV5-1 and TRBJ2-3; 13 positions agree with TRBD2. The CDR3 length is 16 residues. Germline V gene data show CDR1 as SGHRS and CDR2 as YFSETQ. Trimming took 4 bases from V and 1 from J; bases not matched to a gene: 3.

The chain has TRBV27 and TRBJ2-3; 13 nucleotides align to TRBD2. The J segment lost 4 bases and the V segment lost 11 bases, leaving 9 bases of the junction unmatched. This CDR3 comprises 15 residues. Per germline, CDR1 MNHEY and CDR2 SMNVEV (reference sequence). The chain's CDR3 is CACGTSGAVSDTQYF. The CDR3 DNA is TGTGCCTGTGGGACTAGCGGGGCCGTCTCAGATACGCAGTATTTT.

V gene TRBV19 combines with J gene TRBJ1-4, with D possibly being TRBD1 (6 bases). Germline V gene data show CDR1 as LNHDA and CDR2 as SQIVND (reference sequence). There are 13 residues in the CDR3. The V gene lost 6 bases and the J gene lost 3 bases, with 8 bases spanning the gap. The CDR3 DNA reads TGTGCCAGTAGCGACAGGCCTAATGAAAAACTGTTTTTT. Translating gives CASSDRPNEKLFF.

This clone was recorded only once. This chain connects TRBV7-9 to TRBJ1-1; 7 nucleotides align to TRBD1. Trimming removed 4 bases from V and 1 base from J; junction bases left unmatched: 6. Germline V CDR1 and CDR2: SEHNR, FQNEAQ (reference sequence). The CDR3 sequence is 15 residues long. This CDR3 is CASSSRTGTNTEAFF. The CDR3 nucleotides read TGTGCCAGCAGCTCGAGGACAGGAACGAACACTGAAGCTTTCTTT.